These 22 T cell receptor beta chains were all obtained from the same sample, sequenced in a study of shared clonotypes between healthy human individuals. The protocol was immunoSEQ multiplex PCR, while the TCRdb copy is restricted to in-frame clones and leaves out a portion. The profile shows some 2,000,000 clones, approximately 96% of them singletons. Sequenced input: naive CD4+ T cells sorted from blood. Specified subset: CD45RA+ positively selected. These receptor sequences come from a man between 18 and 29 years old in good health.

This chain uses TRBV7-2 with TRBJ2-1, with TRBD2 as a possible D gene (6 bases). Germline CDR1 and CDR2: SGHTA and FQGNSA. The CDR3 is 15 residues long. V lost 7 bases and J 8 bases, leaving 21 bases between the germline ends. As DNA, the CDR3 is TGTGCCAGCACCCAGGGTCTAGGTCGGAGGGATGAGCAGTTCTTC. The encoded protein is CASTQGLGRRDEQFF.

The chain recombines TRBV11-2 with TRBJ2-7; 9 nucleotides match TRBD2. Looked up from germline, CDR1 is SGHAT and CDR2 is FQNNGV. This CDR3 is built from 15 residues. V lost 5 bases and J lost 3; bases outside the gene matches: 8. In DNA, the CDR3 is TGTGCCAGCAGCGCCACGGGACTAGCAGACTACGAGCAGTACTTC. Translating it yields CASSATGLADYEQYF.

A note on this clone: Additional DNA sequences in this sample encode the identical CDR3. The CDR3 coding sequence is TGCGCCAGCAGCCAGGGAGGGGGTTATGGCTACACCTTC. Encoded protein: CASSQGGGYGYTF. The chain joins TRBV4-3 to TRBJ1-2, with D possibly being TRBD1 (6 bases). CDR1 and CDR2 from the germline V gene are LGHNA and YSLEER. There are 13 residues in the CDR3. Trimming shortened V by 3 bases and J by 5 bases, and 10 bases separated the two germline ends.

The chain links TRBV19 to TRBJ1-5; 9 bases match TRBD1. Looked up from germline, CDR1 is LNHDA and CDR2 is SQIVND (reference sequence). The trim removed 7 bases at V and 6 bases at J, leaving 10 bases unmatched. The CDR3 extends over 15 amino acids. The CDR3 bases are TGTGCCAGTACTGCCGTGACAGGGGGTTTTCAGCCCCAGCATTTT. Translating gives CASTAVTGGFQPQHF.

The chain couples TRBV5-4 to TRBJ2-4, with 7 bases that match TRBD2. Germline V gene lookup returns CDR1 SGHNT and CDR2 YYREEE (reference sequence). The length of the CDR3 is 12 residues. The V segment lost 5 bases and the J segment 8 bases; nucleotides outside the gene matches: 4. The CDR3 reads CASSRGEDIQYF. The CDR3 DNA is TGTGCCAGCAGTCGGGGGGAAGACATTCAGTACTTC.

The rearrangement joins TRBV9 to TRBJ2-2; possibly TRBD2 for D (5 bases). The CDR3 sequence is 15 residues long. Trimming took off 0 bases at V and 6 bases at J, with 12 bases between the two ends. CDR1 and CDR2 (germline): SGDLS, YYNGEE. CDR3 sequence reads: CASSVEEGRAGELFF. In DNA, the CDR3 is TGTGCCAGCAGCGTAGAAGAGGGAAGGGCCGGGGAGCTGTTTTTT. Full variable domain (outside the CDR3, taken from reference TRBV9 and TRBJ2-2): DSGVTQTPKHLITATGQRVTLRCSPRSGDLSVYWYQQSLDQGLQFLIQYYNGEERAKGNILERFSAQQFPDLHSELNLSSLELGDSALYFCASSVEEGRAGELFFGEGSRLTVL.

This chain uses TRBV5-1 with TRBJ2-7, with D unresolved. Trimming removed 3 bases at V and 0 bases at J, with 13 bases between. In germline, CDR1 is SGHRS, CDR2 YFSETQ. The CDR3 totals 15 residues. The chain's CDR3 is CASSSLGSSSYEQYF. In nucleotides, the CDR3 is TGCGCCAGCAGCTCCCTCGGGTCCAGCTCCTACGAGCAGTACTTC.

The CDR3 sequence is CASSTLDGDRIYGYTF. The CDR3 nucleotides read TGTGCCAGCAGTACACTGGACGGCGACAGGATCTATGGCTACACCTTC. This chain joins TRBV6-6 and TRBJ1-2, with D perhaps matching TRBD1 (6 bases). The CDR3 is 16 amino acids. CDR1 and CDR2 from the germline V gene are MNHNY and SVGAGI (reference sequence). V was cut by 5 bases and J by 4 bases, with 20 bases left in between.

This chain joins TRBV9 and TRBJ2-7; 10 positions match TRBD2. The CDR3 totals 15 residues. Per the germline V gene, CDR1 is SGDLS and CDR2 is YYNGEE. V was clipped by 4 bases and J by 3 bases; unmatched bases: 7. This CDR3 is CASSQQRGGLYEQYF. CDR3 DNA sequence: TGTGCCAGCAGCCAGCAGCGGGGGGGCCTCTACGAGCAGTACTTC.

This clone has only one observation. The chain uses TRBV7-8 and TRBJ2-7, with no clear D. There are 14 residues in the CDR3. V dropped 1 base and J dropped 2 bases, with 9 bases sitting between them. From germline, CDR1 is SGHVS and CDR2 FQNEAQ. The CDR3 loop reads CASSLGAVPYEQYF. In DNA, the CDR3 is TGTGCCAGCAGCTTAGGGGCAGTCCCCTACGAGCAGTACTTC.

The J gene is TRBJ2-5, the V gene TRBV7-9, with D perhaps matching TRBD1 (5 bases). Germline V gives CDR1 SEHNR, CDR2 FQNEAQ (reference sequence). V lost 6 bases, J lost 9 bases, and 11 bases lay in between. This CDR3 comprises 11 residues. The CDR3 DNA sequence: TGTGCCAGCAGTTCAGGGATTGCCCAGTACTTC. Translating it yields CASSSGIAQYF.

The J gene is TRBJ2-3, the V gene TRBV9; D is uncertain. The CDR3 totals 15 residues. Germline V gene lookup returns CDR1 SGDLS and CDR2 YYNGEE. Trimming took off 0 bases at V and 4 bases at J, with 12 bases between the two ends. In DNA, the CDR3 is TGTGCCAGCAGCGTAGGGAACGTAATCCCAGATACGCAGTATTTT. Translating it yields CASSVGNVIPDTQYF.

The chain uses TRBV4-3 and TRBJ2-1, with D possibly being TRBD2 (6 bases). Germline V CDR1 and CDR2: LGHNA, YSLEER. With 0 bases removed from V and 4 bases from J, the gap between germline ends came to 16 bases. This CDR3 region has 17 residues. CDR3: CASSQDLRLVGYNEQFF. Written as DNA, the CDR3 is TGCGCCAGCAGCCAAGATTTAAGACTAGTTGGGTACAATGAGCAGTTCTTC.

The DNA for the CDR3 is TGCGCCAGCAGCATCCATCGGGACAAAACTAACTATGGCTACACCTTC. Translation: CASSIHRDKTNYGYTF. V is TRBV5-1 and J is TRBJ1-2, with D perhaps TRBD1 (6 bases). The V gene lost 4 bases and the J gene lost 0 bases, with 16 bases spanning the gap. Germline assignment: CDR1 SGHRS and CDR2 YFSETQ. The CDR3 covers 16 residues.

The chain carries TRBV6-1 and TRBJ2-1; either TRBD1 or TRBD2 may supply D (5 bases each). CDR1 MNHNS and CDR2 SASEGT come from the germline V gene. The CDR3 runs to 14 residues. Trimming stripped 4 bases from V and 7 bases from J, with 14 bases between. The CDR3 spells CASSVIGGSNEQFF. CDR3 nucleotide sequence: TGTGCCAGCAGTGTGATTGGGGGTAGTAATGAGCAGTTCTTC.

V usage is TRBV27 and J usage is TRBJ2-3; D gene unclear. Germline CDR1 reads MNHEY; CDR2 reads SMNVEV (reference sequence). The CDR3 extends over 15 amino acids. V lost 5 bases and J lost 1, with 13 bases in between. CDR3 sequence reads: CASSGHGAGTDTQYF. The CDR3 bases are TGTGCCAGCAGTGGGCATGGCGCGGGCACAGATACGCAGTATTTT.

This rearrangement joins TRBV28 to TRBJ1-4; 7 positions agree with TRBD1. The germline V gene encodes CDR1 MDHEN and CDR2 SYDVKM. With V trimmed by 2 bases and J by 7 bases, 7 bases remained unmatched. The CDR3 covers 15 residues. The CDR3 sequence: CASSLRQGLGEKLFF. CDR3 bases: TGTGCCAGCAGTTTAAGACAGGGCCTGGGTGAAAAACTGTTTTTT. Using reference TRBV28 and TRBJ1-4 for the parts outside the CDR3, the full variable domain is DVKVTQSSRYLVKRTGEKVFLECVQDMDHENMFWYRQDPGLGLRLIYFSYDVKMKEKGDIPEGYSVSREKKERFSLILESASTNQTSMYLCASSLRQGLGEKLFFGSGTQLSVL.

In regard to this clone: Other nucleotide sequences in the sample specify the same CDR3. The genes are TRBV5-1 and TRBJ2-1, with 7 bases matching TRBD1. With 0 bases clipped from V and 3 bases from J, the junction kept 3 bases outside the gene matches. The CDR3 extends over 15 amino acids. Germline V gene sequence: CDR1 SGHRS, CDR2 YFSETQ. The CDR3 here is CASSLGDRDYNEQFF. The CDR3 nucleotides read TGCGCCAGCAGCTTGGGTGACAGGGACTACAATGAGCAGTTCTTC.

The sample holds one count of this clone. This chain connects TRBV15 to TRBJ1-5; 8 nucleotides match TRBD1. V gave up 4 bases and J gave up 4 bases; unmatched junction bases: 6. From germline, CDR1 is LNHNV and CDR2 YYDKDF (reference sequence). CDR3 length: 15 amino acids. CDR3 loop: CATSTLRTGNQPQHF. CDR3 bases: TGTGCCACCAGCACCTTACGGACAGGGAATCAGCCCCAGCATTTT.

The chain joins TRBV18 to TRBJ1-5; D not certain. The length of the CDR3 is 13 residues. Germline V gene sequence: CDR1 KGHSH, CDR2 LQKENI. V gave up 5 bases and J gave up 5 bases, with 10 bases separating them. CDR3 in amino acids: CASSGSSDQPQHF. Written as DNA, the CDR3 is TGTGCCAGCTCAGGGTCGAGTGATCAGCCCCAGCATTTT.

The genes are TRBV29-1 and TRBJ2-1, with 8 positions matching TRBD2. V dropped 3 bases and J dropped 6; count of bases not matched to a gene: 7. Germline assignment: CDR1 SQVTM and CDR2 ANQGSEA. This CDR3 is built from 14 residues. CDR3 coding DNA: TGCAGCGTTGACAGAGCGGGAGTGATCAATGAGCAGTTCTTC. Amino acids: CSVDRAGVINEQFF.

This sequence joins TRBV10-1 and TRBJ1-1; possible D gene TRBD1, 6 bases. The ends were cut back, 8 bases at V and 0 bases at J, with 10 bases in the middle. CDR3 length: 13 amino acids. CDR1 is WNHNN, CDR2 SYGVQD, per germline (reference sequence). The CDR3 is CASSRGLNTEAFF. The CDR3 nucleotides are TGCGCCAGCTCCAGGGGCTTGAACACTGAAGCTTTCTTT.